These 21 T cell receptor beta chains came from one sample sequenced in a study of cytomegalovirus exposure and HLA in healthy donors. Libraries were prepared by immunoSEQ multiplex PCR; TCRdb keeps only in-frame clonotypes and omits some of them. The data hold about 98,000 clones, with about 90% observed a single time. Sequenced: PBMCs. The receptors stem from a young man in good health and CMV-seropositive.

The rearrangement joins TRBV10-3 to TRBJ2-5; 7 bases align to TRBD1. This CDR3 region has 16 residues. The J segment lost 1 base and the V segment lost 5 bases, leaving 10 bases of the junction unmatched. Germline V gives CDR1 ENHRY, CDR2 SYGVKD. The CDR3 spells CAISLDTTGPQETQYF. As DNA, the CDR3 is TGTGCCATCAGTCTCGATACGACAGGGCCCCAAGAGACCCAGTACTTC.

This clone has more than one count but fewer than ten. V usage is TRBV6-1 and J usage is TRBJ1-4; weak D call: TRBD1 (6 bases). V gave up 5 bases and J gave up 4 bases, with 11 bases separating them. Per the germline V gene, CDR1 is MNHNS and CDR2 is SASEGT. CDR3 length: 14 residues. The CDR3: CASSRTVVNEKLFF. The CDR3 DNA is TGTGCCAGCAGTAGGACAGTAGTTAATGAAAAACTGTTTTTT.

This chain links TRBV18 with TRBJ2-3; 12 bases agree with TRBD2. Trimming removed 5 bases from V and 4 bases from J; junction bases left unmatched: 10. The CDR3 contains 17 residues. Germline lookup yields CDR1 KGHSH and CDR2 LQKENI. The CDR3: CASSGQTSGGTSDTQYF. DNA of the CDR3: TGTGCCAGCTCAGGCCAGACTAGCGGGGGTACGTCAGATACGCAGTATTTT.

The count of this clone is one. The V and J genes are TRBV7-2 and TRBJ1-2; TRBD1 matches 8 bases. The CDR3 runs 13 residues. V trimming: 5 bases; J trimming: 8 bases; junction bases outside the gene matches: 7. In germline, CDR1 is SGHTA, CDR2 FQGNSA. The CDR3 coding sequence is TGTGCCAGCAGCCAAGACAGGGGCTGGGGCTACACCTTC. Protein product: CASSQDRGWGYTF.

The chain couples TRBV5-6 to TRBJ1-5; 7 bases agree with TRBD1. There are 15 residues in the CDR3. V was pared by 2 bases and J by 4 bases, with 6 bases of the junction left unmatched. Germline V gene sequence: CDR1 SGHDT, CDR2 YYEEEE. Written as DNA, the CDR3 is TGTGCCAGCAGCTTCGGGACAGACATTAATCAGCCCCAGCATTTT. It specifies CASSFGTDINQPQHF.

This clone has a single count. The chain recombines TRBV29-1 with TRBJ2-3; 12 bases map to TRBD2. Germline CDR1 reads SQVTM; CDR2 reads ANQGSEA. The V and J ends lost 4 bases and 9 bases, in that order; junction bases with no gene match: 14. The CDR3 is 16 residues long. The CDR3: CSVALTSGGPAGTQYF. In DNA, the CDR3 is TGCAGCGTTGCCCTGACTAGCGGGGGCCCTGCTGGGACGCAGTATTTT.

The DNA of the CDR3 is TGTGCCAGTAGTATATCAGGGCTGGGGGGTAGCAATCAGCCCCAGCATTTT. Amino acid sequence: CASSISGLGGSNQPQHF. V and J are TRBV19 and TRBJ1-5; perhaps TRBD1 as D (5 bases). The CDR3 is made up of 17 amino acids. The V end was cut by 2 bases, the J end by 0 bases, with 14 bases between. CDR1 is LNHDA, CDR2 SQIVND, per germline (reference sequence).

The chain carries TRBV9 and TRBJ2-1; 16 bases fit TRBD2. Germline trimming cut 4 bases from V and 10 bases from J; bases unmatched to any gene: 11. The CDR3 is 17 residues long. Germline values: CDR1 SGDLS, CDR2 YYNGEE. CDR3: CASSLTPGTSGGAEQFF. CDR3 coding DNA: TGTGCCAGCAGCCTAACACCCGGGACTAGCGGGGGGGCGGAGCAGTTCTTC.

CDR3 amino acids: CASSRDRDYGYTF. Here the CDR3 DNA reads TGTGCCAGCAGCCGGGACAGGGACTATGGCTACACCTTC. The rearrangement links TRBV25-1 to TRBJ1-2; 9 positions agree with TRBD1. The CDR3 sequence is 13 residues long. Per germline, CDR1 MGHDK and CDR2 SYGVNS. Germline trimming cut 6 bases from V and 3 bases from J; bases unmatched to any gene: 2.

The J gene is TRBJ1-6, the V gene TRBV7-2; TRBD1 matches at 7 bases. Germline V CDR1 and CDR2: SGHTA, FQGNSA. The CDR3 spans 14 residues. The V and J ends lost 2 bases and 8 bases, in that order; junction bases with no gene match: 3. CDR3 nucleotide sequence: TGTGCCAGCAGCTTATCTACAGGGGATTCACCCCTCCACTTT. Translated, it gives CASSLSTGDSPLHF.

The chain couples TRBV27 to TRBJ1-1, with D perhaps TRBD1 (5 bases). Germline loops: CDR1 MNHEY, CDR2 SMNVEV (reference sequence). The CDR3 covers 13 residues. V dropped 7 bases and J dropped 6 bases, with 15 bases sitting between them. The chain's CDR3 is CASNVVGGSEAFF. The CDR3 DNA reads as TGTGCCAGCAACGTCGTCGGGGGATCTGAAGCTTTCTTT.

The rearrangement links TRBV9 to TRBJ2-3; 12 bases are a match to TRBD2. The V and J ends lost 0 bases and 3 bases, in that order; junction bases with no gene match: 5. The CDR3 has 17 residues. Germline assignment: CDR1 SGDLS and CDR2 YYNGEE. CDR3 in DNA: TGTGCCAGCAGCGTAGGTCTAGCGGGAGGGGGTACAGATACGCAGTATTTT. This translates into CASSVGLAGGGTDTQYF.

The chain has TRBV27 and TRBJ2-1, with 7 bases that match TRBD2. Germline lookup yields CDR1 MNHEY and CDR2 SMNVEV (reference sequence). The junction had 14 bases not matched to a gene; V was cut back by 4 bases and J by 8 bases. The CDR3 is 16 amino acids. In nucleotides, the CDR3 is TGTGCCAGCAGTTCCTCGTGGTTGGGAGGGCTCTATGAGCAGTTCTTC. Translating it yields CASSSSWLGGLYEQFF.

The CDR3 DNA is TGTGCCAGCAGCTACGAGGGCCAACGGTCAGATACGCAGTATTTT. It codes for CASSYEGQRSDTQYF. The rearrangement uses TRBV7-2 and TRBJ2-3, with D possibly being TRBD2 (5 bases). Germline V gene lookup returns CDR1 SGHTA and CDR2 FQGNSA. This CDR3 contains 15 residues. V lost 4 bases and J 4 bases, leaving 15 bases between the germline ends.

V and J are TRBV10-3 and TRBJ2-5, with TRBD1 matching over 10 bases. Losses at the gene ends were 3 bases for V and 4 bases for J; bases not matched to a gene: 5. This CDR3 comprises 15 residues. CDR1 ENHRY and CDR2 SYGVKD come from the germline V gene. In nucleotides, the CDR3 is TGTGCCATCAGTGAAGGGACAGGGGATGGAGAGACCCAGTACTTC. It yields the protein CAISEGTGDGETQYF.

This chain joins TRBV5-5 and TRBJ1-2; TRBD1 agrees at 8 bases. This CDR3 is 14 amino acids long. With 0 bases clipped from V and 6 bases from J, the junction kept 4 bases outside the gene matches. CDR1 and CDR2 from the germline V gene are SGHKS and YYEKEE (reference sequence). The CDR3 coding sequence is TGTGCCAGCAGCTTGGACCTGACAGGGGATGGCTACACCTTC. Protein product: CASSLDLTGDGYTF.

The chain has TRBV27 and TRBJ2-7; TRBD2 matches 9 bases. Trimming took 5 bases from V and 1 from J; bases not matched to a gene: 0. The germline CDR1 and CDR2 sequences are MNHEY and SMNVEV (reference sequence). CDR3 length: 13 amino acids. CDR3 loop: CASSSGRSYEQYF. The CDR3 DNA is TGTGCCAGCAGTAGCGGGAGGTCCTACGAGCAGTACTTC.

V is TRBV6-5 and J is TRBJ2-3; D gene uncertain. The CDR3 totals 14 residues. CDR1 MNHEY and CDR2 SVGAGI come from the germline V gene. V lost 0 bases, J lost 5 bases, and 9 bases lay in between. The CDR3: CASSYSLNQDTQYF. In DNA, the CDR3 is TGTGCCAGCAGTTACTCTCTAAATCAAGATACGCAGTATTTT.

This chain uses TRBV29-1 with TRBJ2-3; TRBD1 aligns across 7 bases. Per germline, CDR1 SQVTM and CDR2 ANQGSEA. This CDR3 region has 14 residues. J lost 1 base, V lost 7 bases, and 8 bases had no gene match. CDR3 coding DNA: TGCAGCGACGAGGGGGCGTGGGGCACAGATACGCAGTATTTT. Its protein is CSDEGAWGTDTQYF.

The rearrangement links TRBV15 to TRBJ1-2; D gene uncertain. CDR3 length: 12 residues. From germline, CDR1 is LNHNV and CDR2 YYDKDF (reference sequence). The V and J ends lost 1 base and 5 bases respectively, with 5 bases between them. CDR3 DNA sequence: TGTGCCACCAGCAGAGGAGGGTATGGCTACACCTTC. Protein sequence: CATSRGGYGYTF.

This chain connects TRBV7-2 to TRBJ2-5, with 8 bases matching TRBD2. This CDR3 contains 16 residues. Unmatched junction bases numbered 11, after V lost 5 bases and J lost 3 bases. Germline V gives CDR1 SGHTA, CDR2 FQGNSA. The CDR3 DNA follows: TGTGCCAGCAGCCCCGATACGGCGGGGGGTAAAGAGACCCAGTACTTC. It codes for CASSPDTAGGKETQYF.